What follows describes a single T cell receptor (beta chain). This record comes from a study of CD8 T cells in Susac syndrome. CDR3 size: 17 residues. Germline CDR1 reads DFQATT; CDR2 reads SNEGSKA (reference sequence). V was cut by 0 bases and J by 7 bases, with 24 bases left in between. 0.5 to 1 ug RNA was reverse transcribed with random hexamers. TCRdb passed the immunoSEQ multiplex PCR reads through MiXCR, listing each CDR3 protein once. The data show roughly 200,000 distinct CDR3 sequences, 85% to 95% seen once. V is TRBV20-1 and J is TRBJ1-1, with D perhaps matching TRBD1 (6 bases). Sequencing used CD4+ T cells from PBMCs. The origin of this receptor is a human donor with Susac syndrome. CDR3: CSARDAQGIGSAIEAFF. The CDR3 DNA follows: TGCAGTGCTAGAGATGCCCAGGGGATCGGGTCGGCTATTGAAGCTTTCTTT.